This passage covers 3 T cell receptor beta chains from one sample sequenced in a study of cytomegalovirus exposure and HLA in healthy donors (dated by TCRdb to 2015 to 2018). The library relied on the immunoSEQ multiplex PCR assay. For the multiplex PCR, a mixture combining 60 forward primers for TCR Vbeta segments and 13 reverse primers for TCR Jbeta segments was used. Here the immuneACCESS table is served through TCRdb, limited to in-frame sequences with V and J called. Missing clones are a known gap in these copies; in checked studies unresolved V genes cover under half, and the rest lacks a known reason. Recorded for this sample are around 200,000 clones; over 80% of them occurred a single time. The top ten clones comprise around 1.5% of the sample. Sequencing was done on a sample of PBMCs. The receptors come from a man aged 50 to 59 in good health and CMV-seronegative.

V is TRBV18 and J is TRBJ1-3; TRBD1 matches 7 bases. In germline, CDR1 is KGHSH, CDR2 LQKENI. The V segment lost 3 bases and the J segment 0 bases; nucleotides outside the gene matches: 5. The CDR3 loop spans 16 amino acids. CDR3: CASSPRDSSSGNTIYF. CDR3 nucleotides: TGTGCCAGCTCACCGAGGGACAGCTCCTCTGGAAACACCATATATTTT.

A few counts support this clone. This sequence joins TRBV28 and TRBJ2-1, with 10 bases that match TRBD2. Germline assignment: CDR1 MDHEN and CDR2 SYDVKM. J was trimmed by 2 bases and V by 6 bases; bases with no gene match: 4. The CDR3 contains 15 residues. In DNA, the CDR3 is TGTGCCAGCAGCAGTCTAGCGGGGGCCTACAATGAGCAGTTCTTC. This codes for CASSSLAGAYNEQFF.

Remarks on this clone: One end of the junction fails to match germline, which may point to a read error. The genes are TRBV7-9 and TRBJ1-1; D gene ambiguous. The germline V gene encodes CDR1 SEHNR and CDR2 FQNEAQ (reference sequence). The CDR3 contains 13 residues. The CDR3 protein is CSSSLSEVPEAFF. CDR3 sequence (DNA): TGTTCCAGCAGCTTATCGGAGGTCCCTGAAGCTTTCTTT.